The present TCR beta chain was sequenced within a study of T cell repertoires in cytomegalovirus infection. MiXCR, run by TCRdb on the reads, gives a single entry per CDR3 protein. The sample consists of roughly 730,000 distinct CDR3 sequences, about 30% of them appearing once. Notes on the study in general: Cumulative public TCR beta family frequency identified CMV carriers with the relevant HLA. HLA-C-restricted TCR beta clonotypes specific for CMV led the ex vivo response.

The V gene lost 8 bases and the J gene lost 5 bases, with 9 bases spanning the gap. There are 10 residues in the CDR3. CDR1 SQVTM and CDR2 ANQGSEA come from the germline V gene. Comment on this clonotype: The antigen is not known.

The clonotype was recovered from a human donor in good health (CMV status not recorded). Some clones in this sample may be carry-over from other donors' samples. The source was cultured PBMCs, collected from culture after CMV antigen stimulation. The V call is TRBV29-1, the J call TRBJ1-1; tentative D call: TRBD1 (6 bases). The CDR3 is CSSRGTEAFF. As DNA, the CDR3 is TGCAGCTCCAGGGGTACTGAAGCTTTCTTT.